These T cell receptor beta chains were read from a single sample in a study of blood T cells in healthy people across ages. One entry per CDR3 protein, called by TCRdb with MiXCR from the 5' RACE reads. The repertoire holds more than 750,000 distinct CDR3 sequences, about 28% seen once, with 10% in the top ten. These data are also associated with another study on T cells of mothers and their children.

The source material was blood. These receptor sequences come from a middle-aged woman in good health. Both conserved end residues are part of each CDR3. D genes are given only for firm matches. The size entry is marked missing in some rows and otherwise reads once, few, many or a size class.

.	TRBV7-9	TRBJ2-1	.	CASSLGSIRSGYSYNEQFF	TGTGCCAGCAGCTTAGGGTCGATTCGTAGCGGATACTCCTACAATGAGCAGTTCTTC
few	TRBV20-1	TRBJ1-1	.	CSARDSRRGRASNTEAFF	TGCAGTGCTAGAGATTCGAGAAGGGGCAGGGCTTCGAACACTGAAGCTTTCTTT
few	TRBV6-5	TRBJ2-2	.	CASRYGTGELFF	TGTGCCAGCCGTTACGGCACCGGGGAGCTGTTTTTT
few	TRBV7-2	TRBJ2-3	TRBD2	CASSLRLAGDPRRTDTQYF	TGTGCCAGCAGCTTACGACTAGCGGGGGACCCCAGGCGTACAGATACGCAGTATTTT
many	TRBV28	TRBJ2-5	TRBD2	CASSLTTGTTAEETQYF	TGTGCCAGCAGCCTCACAACCGGGACTACCGCCGAAGAGACCCAGTACTTC
.	TRBV6-2/TRBV6-3	TRBJ2-3	TRBD1	CASRRDRGSDTQYF	TGTGCCAGCAGGAGGGACAGGGGATCAGATACGCAGTATTTT
.	TRBV7-2	TRBJ2-3	.	CASGPGARDTQYF	TGTGCCAGCGGCCCTGGGGCGCGGGATACGCAGTATTTT
many	TRBV4-3	TRBJ2-7	.	CASSQDAAGAYEQYF	TGCGCCAGCAGCCAAGATGCGGCAGGAGCCTACGAGCAGTACTTC
many	TRBV29-1	TRBJ1-2	.	CSVGRGGNYGYTF	TGCAGCGTTGGACGTGGGGGTAACTATGGCTACACCTTC
.	TRBV28	TRBJ2-3	TRBD2	CASSILAVGGDTQYF	TGTGCCAGCAGTATTCTAGCGGTCGGAGGAGATACGCAGTATTTT
.	TRBV20-1	TRBJ2-7	.	CSARRSGAKSYEQYF	TGCAGTGCTAGAAGGTCAGGGGCTAAGTCCTACGAGCAGTACTTC
few	TRBV4-3	TRBJ2-2	.	CASSQAQRAGELFF	TGCGCCAGCAGCCAAGCTCAAAGAGCCGGGGAGCTGTTTTTT
.	TRBV12-3/TRBV12-4	TRBJ1-6	.	CASSFSGGSPLHF	TGTGCCAGCAGTTTTTCGGGGGGTTCACCCCTCCACTTT
many	TRBV5-1	TRBJ2-2	TRBD2	CASSPRLAGTGELFF	TGCGCCAGCAGCCCCCGACTAGCGGGCACCGGGGAGCTGTTTTTT
.	TRBV15	TRBJ1-2	.	CATSRETGTTYGYTF	TGTGCCACCAGCAGAGAAACAGGGACGACCTATGGCTACACCTTC
.	TRBV10-3	TRBJ1-6	.	CAISEQYSPLHF	TGTGCCATCAGTGAGCAATATTCACCCCTCCACTTT
.	TRBV7-2	TRBJ2-7	TRBD2	CASSRSGGNIYEQYF	TGTGCCAGCAGCCGAAGCGGGGGGAACATCTACGAGCAGTACTTC
once	TRBV5-1	TRBJ2-7	.	CASTRDNGHEQYF	TGCGCCAGCACCAGAGACAACGGCCACGAGCAGTACTTC
.	TRBV10-3	TRBJ2-3	.	CAISGTQEVDTQYF	TGTGCCATCAGTGGGACCCAAGAGGTTGATACGCAGTATTTT
few	TRBV6-5	TRBJ1-1	.	CASSPQRVRGTEAFF	TGTGCCAGCAGCCCACAAAGGGTCAGGGGCACTGAAGCTTTCTTT
.	TRBV28	TRBJ2-3	TRBD2	CASSPRTSGRVKDTQYF	TGTGCCAGCAGTCCACGGACTAGCGGGAGAGTAAAGGATACGCAGTATTTT
.	TRBV25-1	TRBJ2-2	.	CASIQGSGELFF	TGTGCCAGCATCCAGGGGTCCGGGGAGCTGTTTTTT
.	TRBV18	TRBJ2-3	.	CASSPGQMNTDTQYF	TGTGCCAGCTCACCAGGACAGATGAACACAGATACGCAGTATTTT
few	TRBV20-1	TRBJ1-5	.	CSAGGGAINQPQHF	TGCAGTGCTGGCGGAGGGGCCATCAATCAGCCCCAGCATTTT
.	TRBV29-1	TRBJ1-4	.	CSATGAAEKLFF	TGCAGCGCCACCGGGGCAGCTGAAAAACTGTTTTTT
many	TRBV6-1	TRBJ2-3	.	CASSVPQVDTQYF	TGTGCCAGCAGTGTCCCTCAGGTGGATACGCAGTATTTT
.	TRBV7-2	TRBJ1-2	.	CASSLNGGGSSSNYGCTF	TGTGCCAGCAGCTTAAACGGTGGCGGCAGTTCTTCTAACTATGGCTGCACCTTC
few	TRBV2	TRBJ1-4	.	CASSWGLTEGEKLFF	TGTGCCAGCAGCTGGGGGTTAACAGAGGGTGAAAAACTGTTTTTT
many	TRBV10-3	TRBJ2-7	.	CAISEKVSGQGYEQYF	TGTGCCATCAGTGAGAAGGTTTCCGGCCAAGGGTACGAGCAGTACTTC
.	TRBV20-1	TRBJ2-1	TRBD2	CSARDLFSAGGPYDNEQFF	TGCAGTGCTAGAGATCTTTTCTCAGCGGGGGGGCCGTACGACAATGAGCAGTTCTTC
many	TRBV7-2	TRBJ2-1	TRBD1	CASRTGVRRNEQFF	TGTGCCAGCAGAACAGGGGTCAGGAGGAATGAGCAGTTCTTC